Below are 32 T cell receptor beta chains sequenced from a single sample in a study of graft-versus-host responses after intestinal transplantation. These receptors have no identified antigens. Here immunoSEQ multiplex PCR was the method, and the copy in TCRdb shows in-frame clones only, minus some. The data show fewer than 120,000 clones, about 94% seen once. The sequenced sample was unstimulated CD8+ T cells sorted from spleen or lymph node cells, obtained before intestinal transplant. These receptors were obtained from a human donor who received an intestinal transplant.

V usage is TRBV6-6 and J usage is TRBJ2-3; D is unclear. CDR3 length: 15 amino acids. Germline V gene data show CDR1 as MNHNY and CDR2 as SVGAGI (reference sequence). V was shortened by 0 bases and J by 0 bases, with 7 bases between the two germline ends. In nucleotides, the CDR3 is TGTGCCAGCAGTTACTCGAAGGGTAGCACAGATACGCAGTATTTT. Residues: CASSYSKGSTDTQYF.

The chain joins TRBV29-1 to TRBJ2-7, with 10 bases lining up with TRBD1. Germline-derived CDR1 and CDR2 are SQVTM and ANQGSEA. Germline trimming cut 1 base from V and 4 bases from J; bases unmatched to any gene: 4. The CDR3 is 14 residues long. The CDR3 sequence is CSVEGGDRGYEQYF. CDR3 in DNA: TGCAGCGTTGAAGGCGGGGACAGGGGATACGAGCAGTACTTC.

As for this clone: The same CDR3 is also encoded by other DNA sequences in this sample. The chain joins TRBV5-1 to TRBJ2-3, with D hard to call. Looked up from germline, CDR1 is SGHRS and CDR2 is YFSETQ. The CDR3 loop spans 14 amino acids. V lost 2 bases and J 3 bases, leaving 10 bases between the germline ends. As DNA, the CDR3 is TGCGCCAGCAGCTTTGAACCACGGACAGATACGCAGTATTTT. Translating gives CASSFEPRTDTQYF.

This clone was seen only once. The chain joins TRBV4-2 to TRBJ2-1, with 9 nucleotides matching TRBD1. The length of the CDR3 is 17 residues. CDR1 and CDR2 from the germline V gene are LGHNA and YNFKEQ. V shed 2 bases and J 2 bases; nucleotides not matched to a gene: 7. CDR3 DNA: TGTGCCAGCAGCCAAAGGACCGGGACAGGGACCTACAATGAGCAGTTCTTC. Protein sequence: CASSQRTGTGTYNEQFF.

This clone was detected once. This chain uses TRBV5-8 with TRBJ2-7; tentatively, D is TRBD1 (6 bases). Per the germline V gene, CDR1 is SGHTS and CDR2 is YDEGEE. CDR3 length: 14 residues. Trimming cost V 4 bases and J 0 bases, with 11 bases left between them. Here the CDR3 reads CASSQGTYSYEQYF. CDR3 bases: TGTGCCAGCAGCCAAGGGACATACTCCTACGAGCAGTACTTC.

V and J are TRBV5-6 and TRBJ1-1, with D possibly TRBD1 on 5 matching bases. The V and J ends lost 0 bases and 1 base respectively, with 13 bases between them. The CDR3 runs to 16 residues. The germline V gene has CDR1 SGHDT and CDR2 YYEEEE. The CDR3 here is CASSLGAGTANTEAFF. In DNA form, the CDR3 reads TGTGCCAGCAGCTTGGGGGCGGGGACCGCGAACACTGAAGCTTTCTTT.

The chain couples TRBV4-1 to TRBJ2-7, with D possibly matching TRBD2 (6 bases). This CDR3 has 16 residues. Germline V gives CDR1 MGHRA, CDR2 YSYEKL. V was pared by 1 base and J by 0 bases, with 13 bases between. CDR3: CASSQVTGSGSYEQYF. CDR3 in DNA: TGCGCCAGCAGCCAAGTGACCGGGAGCGGCTCCTACGAGCAGTACTTC.

This chain joins TRBV4-1 and TRBJ2-7, with D perhaps matching TRBD1 or TRBD2 (5 bases each). The CDR3 loop spans 15 amino acids. The V gene lost 1 base and the J gene lost 2 bases, with 12 bases spanning the gap. Looked up from germline, CDR1 is MGHRA and CDR2 is YSYEKL. The CDR3 nucleotides are TGCGCCAGCAGCCAAGTGTTTCCGGGGCCCTACGAGCAGTACTTC. Translated, it gives CASSQVFPGPYEQYF.

The V call is TRBV5-1, the J call TRBJ2-1, with unresolved D. This CDR3 has 13 residues. V was clipped by 6 bases and J by 0 bases, with 7 bases between them. Per germline, CDR1 SGHRS and CDR2 YFSETQ. The CDR3 loop is CASIGSSYNEQFF. CDR3 nucleotides: TGCGCCAGCATAGGTAGCTCCTACAATGAGCAGTTCTTC.

This clone was recorded a few times. The chain joins TRBV4-1 to TRBJ2-7; D possibly corresponds to TRBD1 (5 bases). Germline V lookup: CDR1 MGHRA, CDR2 YSYEKL. The CDR3 runs 12 residues. Trimming removed 4 bases at V and 7 bases at J, with 11 bases between. The CDR3 protein is CASSPQGGEQYF. In DNA, the CDR3 is TGCGCCAGCAGCCCCCAGGGTGGAGAGCAGTACTTC.

The rearrangement joins TRBV5-1 to TRBJ2-1; D perhaps matches TRBD1 (6 bases). The CDR3 spans 16 residues. The germline V and J ends were trimmed by 5 bases and 4 bases, with 19 bases remaining between them. CDR1 and CDR2 from the germline V gene are SGHRS and YFSETQ. The CDR3 DNA reads as TGCGCCAGCAGACTTCATGGGACACTCGATTACAATGAGCAGTTCTTC. Translating gives CASRLHGTLDYNEQFF.

The V gene is TRBV5-1, the J gene TRBJ1-2; the D is unclear. Per germline, CDR1 SGHRS and CDR2 YFSETQ. This CDR3 has 12 residues. V was clipped by 0 bases and J by 2 bases, with 2 bases between them. The DNA of the CDR3 is TGCGCCAGCAGCTTGGACAACTATGGCTACACCTTC. Translation: CASSLDNYGYTF.

In this sample, this clone turned up once. V and J are TRBV7-9 and TRBJ2-1; no definite D call. Trimming removed 6 bases at V and 0 bases at J, with 6 bases between. Per the germline V gene, CDR1 is SEHNR and CDR2 is FQNEAQ (reference sequence). This CDR3 has 13 amino acids. In DNA, the CDR3 is TGTGCCAGCAGTCCTCCCTCCTACAATGAGCAGTTCTTC. Translation gives CASSPPSYNEQFF.

The CDR3: CASSQGGPTDTQYF. The CDR3 DNA sequence: TGTGCCAGCAGCCAAGGAGGACCCACAGATACGCAGTATTTT. The chain employs TRBV4-2 and TRBJ2-3; D is unclear. The CDR3 sequence is 14 residues long. CDR1 is LGHNA and CDR2 is YNFKEQ in the germline V gene. Between the trimmed V and J ends, which lost 1 base and 2 bases, there was a span of 7 bases.

This chain links TRBV4-2 with TRBJ1-4, with D perhaps matching TRBD1 (6 bases). The V end was cut by 0 bases, the J end by 7 bases, with 21 bases between. CDR3 length: 18 residues. CDR1 and CDR2 from the germline V gene are LGHNA and YNFKEQ. For the CDR3, the DNA is TGTGCCAGCAGCCAAGATTCTCCCTGGACAGTCATTTTTGAAAAACTGTTTTTT. This gives the protein CASSQDSPWTVIFEKLFF.

This clone occurred once. The chain joins TRBV7-9 to TRBJ2-5; tentatively, D is TRBD1 or TRBD2 (6 bases each). The V gene's germline CDR1 is SEHNR and CDR2 FQNEAQ (reference sequence). V lost 4 bases to trimming and J lost 3 bases, with 15 bases between them. The CDR3 has 15 amino acids. CDR3 sequence (DNA): TGTGCCAGCAGCTCTCTGGCCGGGGGCGAAGAGACCCAGTACTTC. Its protein is CASSSLAGGEETQYF. Drawing the rest from reference TRBV7-9 and TRBJ2-5, the complete variable domain is DTGVSQNPRHKITKRGQNVTFRCDPISEHNRLYWYRQTLGQGPEFLTYFQNEAQLEKSRLLSDRFSAERPKGSFSTLEIQRTEQGDSAMYLCASSSLAGGEETQYFGPGTRLLVL.

The chain links TRBV7-9 to TRBJ1-2; a weak D match, TRBD1 (6 bases). The V end was cut by 2 bases, the J end by 1 base, with 11 bases between. From germline, CDR1 is SEHNR and CDR2 FQNEAQ (reference sequence). CDR3 length: 15 residues. As DNA, the CDR3 is TGTGCCAGCAGCTTAACGGCAGGGGATAACTATGGCTACACCTTC. It encodes CASSLTAGDNYGYTF.

The V and J genes are TRBV5-4 and TRBJ2-2; 8 bases are shared with TRBD1. After removal of 7 bases from V and 5 bases from J, the junction contained 4 bases not matched to a gene. The germline V gene encodes CDR1 SGHNT and CDR2 YYREEE (reference sequence). The CDR3 runs to 13 residues. The CDR3 DNA reads TGTGCCAGCGGACAGGGCGAGACCGGGGAGCTGTTTTTT. Amino acid sequence: CASGQGETGELFF. The full variable domain, its missing parts supplied by reference TRBV5-4 and TRBJ2-2, is ETGVTQSPTHLIKTRGQQVTLRCSSQSGHNTVSWYQQALGQGPQFIFQYYREEENGRGNFPPRFSGLQFPNYSSELNVNALELDDSALYLCASGQGETGELFFGEGSRLTVL.

V gene TRBV27 combines with J gene TRBJ1-5; D call uncertain. The CDR3 totals 15 residues. V lost 2 bases and J 8 bases, leaving 16 bases between the germline ends. Germline V lookup: CDR1 MNHEY, CDR2 SMNVEV (reference sequence). CDR3 in amino acids: CASSLRLAGVEPQHF. For the CDR3, the DNA is TGTGCCAGCAGTTTAAGGCTGGCCGGGGTGGAGCCCCAGCATTTT.

V is TRBV9 and J is TRBJ1-1; no clear D. V lost 0 bases to trimming and J lost 0 bases, with 9 bases between them. The CDR3 covers 15 residues. Germline CDR1 SGDLS, CDR2 YYNGEE. DNA of the CDR3: TGTGCCAGCAGCGTAGGGAGTCCTATGAACACTGAAGCTTTCTTT. Its translation is CASSVGSPMNTEAFF.

The rearrangement uses TRBV7-8 and TRBJ2-7; TRBD2 matches 7 bases. CDR1 and CDR2 (germline): SGHVS, FQNEAQ. CDR3 length equals 14 residues. Trimming took 7 bases from V and 3 from J; bases not matched to a gene: 9. In DNA, the CDR3 is TGTGCCAGCACCCCGGGGGGTTCTGGCTACGAGCAGTACTTC. Protein sequence: CASTPGGSGYEQYF.

V and J are TRBV19 and TRBJ2-2; D unresolved. The CDR3 loop spans 16 amino acids. Deletions cut 1 base from V and 3 bases from J, with 12 bases between. Per germline, CDR1 LNHDA and CDR2 SQIVND (reference sequence). CDR3 amino acids: CASSIVGVYDTGELFF. The CDR3, as DNA: TGTGCCAGTAGTATAGTCGGAGTTTACGACACCGGGGAGCTGTTTTTT.

The V call is TRBV2, the J call TRBJ2-5, with D possibly TRBD2 on 6 matching bases. V was clipped by 2 bases and J by 4 bases, with 17 bases between them. CDR3 length: 16 residues. Germline lookup yields CDR1 SNHLY and CDR2 FYNNEI. This CDR3 is CASSERGWGSGETQYF. The CDR3 DNA sequence: TGTGCCAGCAGTGAACGGGGGTGGGGTTCCGGAGAGACCCAGTACTTC.

The genes are TRBV4-1 and TRBJ2-7; 9 nucleotides match TRBD1. Trimming removed 3 bases from V and 4 bases from J; junction bases left unmatched: 7. The CDR3 sequence is 15 residues long. Germline CDR1 is MGHRA and CDR2 is YSYEKL. The CDR3 is CASSQTQGATYEQYF. In DNA, the CDR3 is TGCGCCAGCAGCCAGACACAGGGGGCTACGTACGAGCAGTACTTC.

The V gene is TRBV13, the J gene TRBJ2-1; D gene uncertain. V was cut by 4 bases and J by 2 bases, with 9 bases left in between. The CDR3 contains 14 residues. From germline, CDR1 is PRHDT and CDR2 FYEKMQ (reference sequence). The CDR3 here is CASSSGFTYNEQFF. DNA for the CDR3: TGTGCCAGCAGCTCCGGGTTTACCTACAATGAGCAGTTCTTC.

The chain uses TRBV6-5 and TRBJ2-5; 10 bases agree with TRBD2. The CDR3 extends over 16 amino acids. Germline loops: CDR1 MNHEY, CDR2 SVGAGI. After removal of 0 bases from V and 4 bases from J, the junction contained 5 bases not matched to a gene. CDR3 nucleotides: TGTGCCAGCAGTTACTCGTATCGACTAGCGGGAGAGACCCAGTACTTC. The encoded protein is CASSYSYRLAGETQYF.

This clone was found a few times. V gene TRBV7-2 combines with J gene TRBJ2-7; D not certain. The CDR3 has 12 residues. Germline assignment: CDR1 SGHTA and CDR2 FQGNSA. With 1 base removed from V and 1 base from J, the gap between germline ends came to 2 bases. CDR3 amino acids: CASSLGSYEQYF. CDR3 in DNA: TGTGCCAGCAGCTTAGGGTCCTACGAGCAGTACTTC.

The chain links TRBV27 to TRBJ1-5; the match to TRBD1 covers 7 bases. CDR3 length: 15 residues. CDR1 is MNHEY and CDR2 is SMNVEV in the germline V gene (reference sequence). V shed 5 bases, J shed 5 bases, and the junction held 9 bases outside the gene matches. The CDR3 bases are TGTGCCAGCAGTCCCGGGACAGAGCTTTATCAGCCCCAGCATTTT. It specifies CASSPGTELYQPQHF.

The V and J genes are TRBV27 and TRBJ2-3; possibly TRBD1 or TRBD2 for D (5 bases each). The V gene's germline CDR1 is MNHEY and CDR2 SMNVEV (reference sequence). CDR3 length equals 12 residues. V lost 3 bases and J lost 15, with 16 bases in between. The DNA for the CDR3 is TGTGCCAGCAGTTTGGGATCTGGGGGTCTATATTTT. It encodes CASSLGSGGLYF.

The chain couples TRBV10-1 to TRBJ2-1; no clear D gene. Germline V lookup: CDR1 WNHNN, CDR2 SYGVQD (reference sequence). V gave up 4 bases and J gave up 0 bases, with 10 bases separating them. The CDR3 loop spans 15 amino acids. The CDR3 bases are TGCGCCAGCAGTGTTAAGGGAAGCTCCTACAATGAGCAGTTCTTC. Translated: CASSVKGSSYNEQFF.

The chain carries TRBV6-1 and TRBJ2-7; TRBD2 matches 9 bases. Germline trimming cut 8 bases from V and 0 bases from J; bases unmatched to any gene: 8. Germline V gene data show CDR1 as MNHNS and CDR2 as SASEGT. This CDR3 is 15 amino acids long. The CDR3 DNA is TGTGCCAGCGGTCTTAGCGGGAGACTCTCCTACGAGCAGTACTTC. It encodes CASGLSGRLSYEQYF.

V is TRBV5-4 and J is TRBJ2-7, with no clear D. The germline gives CDR1 SGHNT, CDR2 YYREEE (reference sequence). The CDR3 consists of 14 residues. V gave up 0 bases and J gave up 2 bases, with 9 bases separating them. In DNA, the CDR3 is TGTGCCAGCAGCTTGGCACCCCTTACCTACGAGCAGTACTTC. Translating gives CASSLAPLTYEQYF.